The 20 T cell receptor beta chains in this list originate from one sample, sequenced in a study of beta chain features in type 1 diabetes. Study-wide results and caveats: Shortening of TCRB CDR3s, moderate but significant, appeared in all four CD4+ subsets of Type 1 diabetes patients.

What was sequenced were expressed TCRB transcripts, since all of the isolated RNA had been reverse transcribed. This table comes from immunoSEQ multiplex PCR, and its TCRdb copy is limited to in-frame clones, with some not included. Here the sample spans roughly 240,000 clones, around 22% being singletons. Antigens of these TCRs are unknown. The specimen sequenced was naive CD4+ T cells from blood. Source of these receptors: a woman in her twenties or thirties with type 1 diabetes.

CDR3 bases: TGTGCCAGCAGCAGTCCAGACGAGCAGTACTTC. It codes for CASSSPDEQYF. The chain has TRBV28 and TRBJ2-7; no clear D. The CDR3 extends over 11 amino acids. Trimming left V 6 bases short and J 5 bases short, with 8 bases between. The germline gives CDR1 MDHEN, CDR2 SYDVKM.

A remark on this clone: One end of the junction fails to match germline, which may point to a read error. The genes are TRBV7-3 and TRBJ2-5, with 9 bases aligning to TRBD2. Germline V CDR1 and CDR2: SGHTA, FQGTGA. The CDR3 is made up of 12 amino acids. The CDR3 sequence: CATSGGQETQYF. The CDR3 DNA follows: TGTGCCACCAGCGGGGGGCAAGAGACCCAGTACTTC.

The CDR3 DNA is TGCAGCGTTGACAGCGGGGGAACCTACAATGAGCAGTTCTTC. It codes for CSVDSGGTYNEQFF. The J gene is TRBJ2-1, the V gene TRBV29-1; 8 nucleotides align to TRBD2. CDR1 SQVTM and CDR2 ANQGSEA come from the germline V gene. This CDR3 contains 14 residues. With 3 bases clipped from V and 2 bases from J, the junction kept 3 bases outside the gene matches.

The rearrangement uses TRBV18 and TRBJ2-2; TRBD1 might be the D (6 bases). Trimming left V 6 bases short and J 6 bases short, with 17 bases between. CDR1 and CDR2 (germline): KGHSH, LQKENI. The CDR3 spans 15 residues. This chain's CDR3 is CASSQILQGSGELFF. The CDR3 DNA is TGTGCCAGCTCCCAGATCCTACAGGGTTCCGGGGAGCTGTTTTTT.

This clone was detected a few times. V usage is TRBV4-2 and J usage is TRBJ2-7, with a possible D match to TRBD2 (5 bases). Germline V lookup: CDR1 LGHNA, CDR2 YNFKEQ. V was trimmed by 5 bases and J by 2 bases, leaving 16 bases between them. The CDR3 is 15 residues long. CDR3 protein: CASSVPLSAAYEQYF. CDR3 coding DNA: TGTGCCAGCAGCGTTCCGCTTAGCGCGGCCTACGAGCAGTACTTC.

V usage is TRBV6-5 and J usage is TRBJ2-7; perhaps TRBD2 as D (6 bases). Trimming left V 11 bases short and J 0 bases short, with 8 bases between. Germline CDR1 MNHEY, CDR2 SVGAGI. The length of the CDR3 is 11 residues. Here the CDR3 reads CAAGSSYEQYF. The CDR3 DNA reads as TGTGCCGCGGGGAGCTCCTACGAGCAGTACTTC.

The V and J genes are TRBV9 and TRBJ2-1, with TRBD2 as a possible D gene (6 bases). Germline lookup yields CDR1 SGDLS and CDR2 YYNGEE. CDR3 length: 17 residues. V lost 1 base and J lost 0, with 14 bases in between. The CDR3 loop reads CASSVSSSASSYNEQFF. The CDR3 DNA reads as TGTGCCAGCAGCGTATCCTCTAGCGCGAGCTCCTACAATGAGCAGTTCTTC. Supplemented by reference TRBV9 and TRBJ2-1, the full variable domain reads DSGVTQTPKHLITATGQRVTLRCSPRSGDLSVYWYQQSLDQGLQFLIQYYNGEERAKGNILERFSAQQFPDLHSELNLSSLELGDSALYFCASSVSSSASSYNEQFFGPGTRLTVL.

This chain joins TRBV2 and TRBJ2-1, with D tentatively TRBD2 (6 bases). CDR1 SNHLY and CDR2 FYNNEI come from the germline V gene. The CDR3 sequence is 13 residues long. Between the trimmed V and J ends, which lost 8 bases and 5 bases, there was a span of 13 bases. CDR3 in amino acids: CASLAARDNEQFF. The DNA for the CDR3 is TGTGCCAGCTTAGCGGCGAGAGACAATGAGCAGTTCTTC.

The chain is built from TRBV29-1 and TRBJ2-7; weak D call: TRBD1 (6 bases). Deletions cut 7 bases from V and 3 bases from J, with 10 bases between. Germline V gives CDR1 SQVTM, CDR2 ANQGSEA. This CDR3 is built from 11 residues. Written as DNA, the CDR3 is TGCAGCGCTACAGGGCTCTACGAGCAGTACTTC. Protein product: CSATGLYEQYF.

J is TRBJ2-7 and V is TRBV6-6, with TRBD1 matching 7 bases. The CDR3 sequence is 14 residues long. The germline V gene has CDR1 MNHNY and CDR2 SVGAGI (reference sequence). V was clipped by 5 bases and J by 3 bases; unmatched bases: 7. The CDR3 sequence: CASSPGTEIYEQYF. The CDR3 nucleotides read TGTGCCAGCAGTCCCGGGACAGAAATCTACGAGCAGTACTTC.

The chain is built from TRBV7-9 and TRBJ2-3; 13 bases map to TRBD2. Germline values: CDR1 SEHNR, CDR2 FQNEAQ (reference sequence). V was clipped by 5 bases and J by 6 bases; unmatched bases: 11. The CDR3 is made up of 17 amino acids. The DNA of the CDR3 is TGTGCCAGCAGCCCACTCACTAGCGGGAGGGCCTGGGATACGCAGTATTTT. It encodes CASSPLTSGRAWDTQYF.

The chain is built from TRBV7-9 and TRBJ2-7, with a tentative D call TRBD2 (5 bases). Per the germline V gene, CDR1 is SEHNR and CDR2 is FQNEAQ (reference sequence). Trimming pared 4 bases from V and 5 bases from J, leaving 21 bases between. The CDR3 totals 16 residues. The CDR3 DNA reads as TGTGCCAGCAGCTCGACGGGTTCAAGGAGGAAGAACGAGCAGTACTTC. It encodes CASSSTGSRRKNEQYF.

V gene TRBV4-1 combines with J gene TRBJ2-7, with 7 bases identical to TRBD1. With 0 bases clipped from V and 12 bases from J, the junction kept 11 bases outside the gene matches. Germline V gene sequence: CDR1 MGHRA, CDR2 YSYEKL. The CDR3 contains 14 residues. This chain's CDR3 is CASSQDGVAGQAYF. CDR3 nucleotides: TGCGCCAGCAGCCAAGATGGGGTGGCCGGACAGGCGTACTTC.

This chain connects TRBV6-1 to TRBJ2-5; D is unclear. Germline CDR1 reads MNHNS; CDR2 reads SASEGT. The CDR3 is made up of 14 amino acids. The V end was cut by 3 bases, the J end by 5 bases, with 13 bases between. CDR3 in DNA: TGTGCCAGCAGTGACTTAGCCCCCATCGAGACCCAGTACTTC. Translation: CASSDLAPIETQYF.

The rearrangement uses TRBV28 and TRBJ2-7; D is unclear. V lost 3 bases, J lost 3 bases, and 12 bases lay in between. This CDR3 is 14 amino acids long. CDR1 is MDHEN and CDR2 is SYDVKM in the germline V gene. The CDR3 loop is CASSLIRHYYEQYF. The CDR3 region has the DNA TGTGCCAGCAGTTTGATTCGTCACTACTACGAGCAGTACTTC.

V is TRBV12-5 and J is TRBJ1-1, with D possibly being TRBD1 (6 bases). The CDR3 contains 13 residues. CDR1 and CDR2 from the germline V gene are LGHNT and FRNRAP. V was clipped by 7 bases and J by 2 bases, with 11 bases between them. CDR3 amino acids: CASELQGNTEAFF. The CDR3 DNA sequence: TGTGCTAGTGAGCTACAGGGAAACACTGAAGCTTTCTTT.

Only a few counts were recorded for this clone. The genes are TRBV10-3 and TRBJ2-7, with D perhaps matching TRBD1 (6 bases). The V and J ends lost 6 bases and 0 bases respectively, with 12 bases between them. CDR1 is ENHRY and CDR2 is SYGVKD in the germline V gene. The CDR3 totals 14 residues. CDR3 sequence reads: CAISLGHSSYEQYF. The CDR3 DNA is TGTGCCATCAGCTTGGGACATTCCTCCTACGAGCAGTACTTC.

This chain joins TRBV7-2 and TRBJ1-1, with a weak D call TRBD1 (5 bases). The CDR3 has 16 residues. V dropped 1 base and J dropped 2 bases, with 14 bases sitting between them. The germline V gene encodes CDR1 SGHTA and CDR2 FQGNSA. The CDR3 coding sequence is TGTGCCAGCAGCTTAGGTTGGGCGGGGGAAAACACTGAAGCTTTCTTT. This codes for CASSLGWAGENTEAFF.

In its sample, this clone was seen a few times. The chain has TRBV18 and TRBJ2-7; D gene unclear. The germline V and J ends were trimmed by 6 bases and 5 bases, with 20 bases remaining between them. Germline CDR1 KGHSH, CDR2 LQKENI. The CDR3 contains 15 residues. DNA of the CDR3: TGTGCCAGCTCTCGCAATCAGGCCCTTACAAACGAGCAGTACTTC. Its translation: CASSRNQALTNEQYF.

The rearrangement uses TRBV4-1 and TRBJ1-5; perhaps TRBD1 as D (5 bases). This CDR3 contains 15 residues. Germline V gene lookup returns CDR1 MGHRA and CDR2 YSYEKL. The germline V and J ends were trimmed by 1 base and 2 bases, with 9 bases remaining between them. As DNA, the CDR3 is TGCGCCAGCAGCCAAGTAGGAGGGGGCAATCAGCCCCAGCATTTT. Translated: CASSQVGGGNQPQHF.